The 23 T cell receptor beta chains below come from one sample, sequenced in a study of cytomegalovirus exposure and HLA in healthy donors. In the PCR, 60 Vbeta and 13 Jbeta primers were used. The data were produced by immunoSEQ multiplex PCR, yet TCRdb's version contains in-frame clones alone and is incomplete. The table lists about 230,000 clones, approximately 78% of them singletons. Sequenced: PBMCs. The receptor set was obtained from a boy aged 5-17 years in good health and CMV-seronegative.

The CDR3 is CASSTVVGSPLHF. In nucleotides, the CDR3 is TGTGCCAGCAGCACAGTTGTTGGTTCACCCCTCCACTTT. The chain employs TRBV11-3 and TRBJ1-6; D not certain. Per the germline V gene, CDR1 is SGHNT and CDR2 is YENEEA. The CDR3 covers 13 residues. V lost 5 bases to trimming and J lost 9 bases, with 11 bases between them. Full variable domain (missing parts from reference TRBV11-3 and TRBJ1-6): EAGVVQSPRYKIIEKKQPVAFWCNPISGHNTLYWYLQNLGQGPELLIRYENEEAVDDSQLPKDRFSAERLKGVDSTLKIQPAELGDSAVYLCASSTVVGSPLHFGNGTRLTVT.

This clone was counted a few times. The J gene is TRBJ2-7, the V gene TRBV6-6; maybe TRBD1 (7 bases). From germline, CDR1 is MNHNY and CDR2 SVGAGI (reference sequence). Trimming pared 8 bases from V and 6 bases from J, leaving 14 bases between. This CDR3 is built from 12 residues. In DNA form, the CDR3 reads TGTGCCAGCGGAGGGGGCATCGGCGAGCAGTACTTC. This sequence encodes CASGGGIGEQYF.

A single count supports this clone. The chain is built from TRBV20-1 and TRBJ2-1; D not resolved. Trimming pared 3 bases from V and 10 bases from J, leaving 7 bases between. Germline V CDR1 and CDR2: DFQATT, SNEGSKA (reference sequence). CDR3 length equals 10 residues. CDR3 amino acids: CSASTREQFF. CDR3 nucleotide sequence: TGCAGTGCTAGCACGCGAGAGCAGTTCTTC.

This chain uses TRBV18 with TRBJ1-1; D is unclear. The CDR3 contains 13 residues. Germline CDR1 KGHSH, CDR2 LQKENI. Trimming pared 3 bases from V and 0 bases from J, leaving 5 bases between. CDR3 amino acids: CASSPTVNTEAFF. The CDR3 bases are TGTGCCAGCTCACCTACAGTGAACACTGAAGCTTTCTTT.

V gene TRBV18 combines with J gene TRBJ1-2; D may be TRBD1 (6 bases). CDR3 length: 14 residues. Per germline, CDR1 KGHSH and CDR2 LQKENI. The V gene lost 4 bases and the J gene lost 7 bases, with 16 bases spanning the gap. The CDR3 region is CASSRTEPSPGYTF. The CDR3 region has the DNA TGTGCCAGCTCACGGACAGAGCCTAGCCCTGGCTACACCTTC.

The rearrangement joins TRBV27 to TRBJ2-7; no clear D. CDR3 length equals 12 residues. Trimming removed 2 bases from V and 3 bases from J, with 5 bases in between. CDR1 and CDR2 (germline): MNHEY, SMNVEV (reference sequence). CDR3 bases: TGTGCCAGCAGTTTACTCGGCTACGAGCAGTACTTC. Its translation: CASSLLGYEQYF.

CDR3 DNA sequence: TGTGCCAGCAGTGAACCCGGGACTGAAGCTTTCTTT. Translation gives CASSEPGTEAFF. V is TRBV25-1 and J is TRBJ1-1; D uncertain. The CDR3 runs to 12 residues. Trimming cost V 2 bases and J 5 bases, with 6 bases left between them. Germline V lookup: CDR1 MGHDK, CDR2 SYGVNS. The whole variable domain, filled in from reference TRBV25-1 and TRBJ1-1, reads EADIYQTPRYLVIGTGKKITLECSQTMGHDKMYWYQQDPGMELHLIHYSYGVNSTEKGDLSSESTVSRIRTEHFPLTLESARPSHTSQYLCASSEPGTEAFFGQGTRLTVV.

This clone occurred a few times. The CDR3, as DNA: TGCAGCGCCATTGACAGGGACACTGAAGCTTTCTTT. Encoded protein: CSAIDRDTEAFF. The chain links TRBV29-1 to TRBJ1-1; 7 bases fit TRBD1. There are 12 residues in the CDR3. V lost 7 bases to trimming and J lost 3 bases; unmatched junction nucleotides: 5. The germline V gene encodes CDR1 SQVTM and CDR2 ANQGSEA.

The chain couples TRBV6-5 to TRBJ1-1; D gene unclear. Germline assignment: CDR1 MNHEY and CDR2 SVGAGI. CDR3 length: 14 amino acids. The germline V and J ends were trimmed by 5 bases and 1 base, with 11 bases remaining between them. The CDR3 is CASSPPPGNTEAFF. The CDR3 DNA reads TGTGCCAGCAGTCCCCCTCCGGGGAACACTGAAGCTTTCTTT.

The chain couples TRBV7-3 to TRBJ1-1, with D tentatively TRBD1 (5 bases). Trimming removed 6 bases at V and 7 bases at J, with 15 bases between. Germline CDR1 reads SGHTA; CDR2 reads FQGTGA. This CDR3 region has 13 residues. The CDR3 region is CASSFNTGREAFF. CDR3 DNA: TGTGCCAGCAGTTTTAATACAGGCCGTGAAGCTTTCTTT.

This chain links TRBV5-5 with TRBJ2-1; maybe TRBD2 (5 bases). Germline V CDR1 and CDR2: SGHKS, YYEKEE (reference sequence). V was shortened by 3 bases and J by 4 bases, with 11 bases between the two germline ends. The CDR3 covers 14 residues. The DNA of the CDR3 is TGTGCCAGCAGCTCCAGAGCGGAATACAATGAGCAGTTCTTC. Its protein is CASSSRAEYNEQFF.

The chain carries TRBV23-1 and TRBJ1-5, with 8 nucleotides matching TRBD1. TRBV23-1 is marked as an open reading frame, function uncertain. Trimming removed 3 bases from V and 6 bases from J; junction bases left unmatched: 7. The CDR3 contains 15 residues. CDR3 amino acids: CASSHRDRFSQPQHF. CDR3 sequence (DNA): TGCGCCAGCAGTCACCGGGACAGGTTTAGTCAGCCCCAGCATTTT.

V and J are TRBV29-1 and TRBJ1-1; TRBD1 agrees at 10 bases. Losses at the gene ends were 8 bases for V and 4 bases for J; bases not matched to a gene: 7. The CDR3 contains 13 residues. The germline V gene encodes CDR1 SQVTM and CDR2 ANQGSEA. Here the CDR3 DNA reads TGCAGCCCTTCGAGGACAGGGGGCACTGAAGCTTTCTTT. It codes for CSPSRTGGTEAFF.

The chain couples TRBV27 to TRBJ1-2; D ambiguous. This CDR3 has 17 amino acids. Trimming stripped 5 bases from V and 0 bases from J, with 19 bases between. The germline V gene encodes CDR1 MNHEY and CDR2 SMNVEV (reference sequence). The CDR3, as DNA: TGTGCCAGCAGTCCTTCATCGTCTATCCTTACTAACTATGGCTACACCTTC. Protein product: CASSPSSSILTNYGYTF.

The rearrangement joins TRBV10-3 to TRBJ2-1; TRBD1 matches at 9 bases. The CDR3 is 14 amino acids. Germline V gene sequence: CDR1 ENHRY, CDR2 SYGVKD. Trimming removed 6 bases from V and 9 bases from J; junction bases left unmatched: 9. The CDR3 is CAISVFGTGIEQFF. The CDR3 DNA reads TGTGCCATCAGCGTATTTGGGACAGGGATTGAGCAGTTCTTC.

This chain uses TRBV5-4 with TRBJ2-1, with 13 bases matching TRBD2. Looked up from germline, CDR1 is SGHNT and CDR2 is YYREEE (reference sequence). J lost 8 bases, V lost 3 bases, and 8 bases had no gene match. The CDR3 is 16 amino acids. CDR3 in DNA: TGTGCCAGCAGCTCGCGGACTAGCGGGAGTAGGTATGAGCAGTTCTTC. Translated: CASSSRTSGSRYEQFF.

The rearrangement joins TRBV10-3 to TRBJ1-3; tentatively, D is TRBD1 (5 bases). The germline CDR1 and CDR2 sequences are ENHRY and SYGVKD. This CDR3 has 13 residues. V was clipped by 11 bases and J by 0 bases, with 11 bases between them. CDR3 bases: TGTGCCTCCGAAGACAGCTCTGGAAACACCATATATTTT. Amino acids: CASEDSSGNTIYF.

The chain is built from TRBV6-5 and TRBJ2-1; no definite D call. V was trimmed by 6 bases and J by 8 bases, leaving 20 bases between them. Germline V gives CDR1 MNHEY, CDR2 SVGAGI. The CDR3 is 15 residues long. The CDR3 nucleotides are TGTGCCAGCAGCCGGCCGACTCCCAGCACCCATGAGCAGTTCTTC. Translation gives CASSRPTPSTHEQFF.

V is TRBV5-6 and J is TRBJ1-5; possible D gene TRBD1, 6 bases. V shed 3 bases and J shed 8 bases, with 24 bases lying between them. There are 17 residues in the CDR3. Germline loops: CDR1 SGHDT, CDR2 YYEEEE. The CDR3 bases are TGTGCCAGCAGCTCCCATAGCCGCGCGGGGGCGGGAGAGCCCCAGCATTTT. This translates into CASSSHSRAGAGEPQHF.

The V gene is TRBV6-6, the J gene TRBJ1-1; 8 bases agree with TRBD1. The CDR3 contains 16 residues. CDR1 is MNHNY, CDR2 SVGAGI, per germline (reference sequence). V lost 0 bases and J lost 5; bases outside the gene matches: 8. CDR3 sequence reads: CASSYSWTGRGTEAFF. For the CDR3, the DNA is TGTGCCAGCAGTTACTCCTGGACAGGGAGAGGGACTGAAGCTTTCTTT.

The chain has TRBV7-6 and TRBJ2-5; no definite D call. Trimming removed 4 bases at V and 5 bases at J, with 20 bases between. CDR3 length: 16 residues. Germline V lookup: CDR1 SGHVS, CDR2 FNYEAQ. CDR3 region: CASSSPLAAVRETQYF. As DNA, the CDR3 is TGTGCCAGCAGCTCTCCCCTTGCTGCGGTGCGGGAGACCCAGTACTTC.

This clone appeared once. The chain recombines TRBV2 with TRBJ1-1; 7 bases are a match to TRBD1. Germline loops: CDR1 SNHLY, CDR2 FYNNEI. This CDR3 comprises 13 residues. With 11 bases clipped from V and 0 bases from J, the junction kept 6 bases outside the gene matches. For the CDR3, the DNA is TGTGCCGTAACCAGGGGGTTGAACACTGAAGCTTTCTTT. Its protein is CAVTRGLNTEAFF. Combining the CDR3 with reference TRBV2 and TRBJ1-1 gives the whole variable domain EPEVTQTPSHQVTQMGQEVILRCVPISNHLYFYWYRQILGQKVEFLVSFYNNEISEKSEIFDDQFSVERPDGSNFTLKIRSTKLEDSAMYFCAVTRGLNTEAFFGQGTRLTVV.

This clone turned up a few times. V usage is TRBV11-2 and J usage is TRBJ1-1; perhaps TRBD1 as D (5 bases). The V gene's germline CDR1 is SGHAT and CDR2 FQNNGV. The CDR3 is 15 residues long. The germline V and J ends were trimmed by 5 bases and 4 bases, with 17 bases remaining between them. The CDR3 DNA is TGTGCCAGCAGCCCTACCGGGACTCCCTCCACTGAAGCTTTCTTT. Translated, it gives CASSPTGTPSTEAFF.